This T cell receptor (beta chain) was sequenced in a study of memory CD4+ T cells and cytomegalovirus serostatus. Clones were sequenced by immunoSEQ multiplex PCR, and TCRdb holds only the in-frame ones, with some missing. The sample lists 40,000 to 60,000 clones, roughly 78% occurring once. Single viable CD3+CD4+CD8-CD45RO+ cells were sorted as the memory CD4+ T cells. Serum IgG to CMV pp150, pp28, p38 and p52 defined serostatus. The sequence was collected from an adult in good health and CMV-seronegative. Sequenced sample: memory CD4+ T cells from blood.

The CDR3 region is CASRDGRSNQPQHF. In DNA, the CDR3 is TGTGCCAGCAGAGACGGACGGAGCAATCAGCCCCAGCATTTT. J is TRBJ1-5 and V is TRBV2; D gene uncertain. The V gene's germline CDR1 is SNHLY and CDR2 FYNNEI. Trimming removed 6 bases from V and 1 base from J, with 10 bases in between. The CDR3 has 14 residues.